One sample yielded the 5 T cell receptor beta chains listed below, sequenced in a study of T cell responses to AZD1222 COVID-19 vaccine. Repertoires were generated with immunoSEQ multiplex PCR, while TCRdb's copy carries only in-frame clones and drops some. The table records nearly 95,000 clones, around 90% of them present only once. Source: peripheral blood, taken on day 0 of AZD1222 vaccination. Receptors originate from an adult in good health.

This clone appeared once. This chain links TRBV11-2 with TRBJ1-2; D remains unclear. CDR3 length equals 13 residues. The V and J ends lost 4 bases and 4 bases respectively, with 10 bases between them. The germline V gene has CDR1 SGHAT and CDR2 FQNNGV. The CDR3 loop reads CASSWAAFYGYTF. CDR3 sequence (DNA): TGTGCCAGCAGCTGGGCCGCGTTCTATGGCTACACCTTC.

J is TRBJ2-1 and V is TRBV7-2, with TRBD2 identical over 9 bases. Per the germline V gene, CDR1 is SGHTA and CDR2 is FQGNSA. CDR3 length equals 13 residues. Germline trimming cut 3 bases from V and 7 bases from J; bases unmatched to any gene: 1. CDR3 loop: CASSFSGGNEQFF. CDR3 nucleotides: TGTGCCAGCAGCTTTAGCGGGGGAAATGAGCAGTTCTTC.

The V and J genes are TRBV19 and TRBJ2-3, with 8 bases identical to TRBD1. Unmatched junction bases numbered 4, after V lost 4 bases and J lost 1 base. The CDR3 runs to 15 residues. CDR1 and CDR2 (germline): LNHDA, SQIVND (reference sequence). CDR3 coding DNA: TGTGCCAGTAGTACGGACAGGGACCGCACAGATACGCAGTATTTT. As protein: CASSTDRDRTDTQYF.

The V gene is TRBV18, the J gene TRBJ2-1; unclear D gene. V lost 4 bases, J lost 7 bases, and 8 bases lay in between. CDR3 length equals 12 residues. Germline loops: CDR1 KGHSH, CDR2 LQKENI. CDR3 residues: CASSQGLNEQFF. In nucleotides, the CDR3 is TGTGCCAGCTCACAGGGCCTGAATGAGCAGTTCTTC.

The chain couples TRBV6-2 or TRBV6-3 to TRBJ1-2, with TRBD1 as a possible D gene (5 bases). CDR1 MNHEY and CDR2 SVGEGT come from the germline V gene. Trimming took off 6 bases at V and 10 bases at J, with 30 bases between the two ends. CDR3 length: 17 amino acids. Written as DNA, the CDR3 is TGTGCCAGCAGCAGAGACAGACTCTCTCGAAACTACGGTCCCTACACCTTC. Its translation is CASSRDRLSRNYGPYTF.